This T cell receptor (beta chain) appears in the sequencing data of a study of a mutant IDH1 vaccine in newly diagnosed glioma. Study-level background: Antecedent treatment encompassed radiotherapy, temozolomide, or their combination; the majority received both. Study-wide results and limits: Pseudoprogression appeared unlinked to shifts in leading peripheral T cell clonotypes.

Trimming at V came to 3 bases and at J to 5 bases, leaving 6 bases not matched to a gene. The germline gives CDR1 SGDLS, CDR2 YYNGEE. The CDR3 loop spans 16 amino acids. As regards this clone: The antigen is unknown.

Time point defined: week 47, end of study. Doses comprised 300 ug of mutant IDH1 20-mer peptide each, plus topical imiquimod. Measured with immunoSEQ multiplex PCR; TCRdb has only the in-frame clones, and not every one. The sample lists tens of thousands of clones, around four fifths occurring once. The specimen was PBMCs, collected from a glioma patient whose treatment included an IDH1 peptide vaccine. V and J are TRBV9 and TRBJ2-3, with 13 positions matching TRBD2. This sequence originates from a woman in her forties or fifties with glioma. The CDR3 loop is CASSARTSGGQDTQYF. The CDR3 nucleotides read TGTGCCAGCAGCGCACGGACTAGCGGGGGACAAGATACGCAGTATTTT.